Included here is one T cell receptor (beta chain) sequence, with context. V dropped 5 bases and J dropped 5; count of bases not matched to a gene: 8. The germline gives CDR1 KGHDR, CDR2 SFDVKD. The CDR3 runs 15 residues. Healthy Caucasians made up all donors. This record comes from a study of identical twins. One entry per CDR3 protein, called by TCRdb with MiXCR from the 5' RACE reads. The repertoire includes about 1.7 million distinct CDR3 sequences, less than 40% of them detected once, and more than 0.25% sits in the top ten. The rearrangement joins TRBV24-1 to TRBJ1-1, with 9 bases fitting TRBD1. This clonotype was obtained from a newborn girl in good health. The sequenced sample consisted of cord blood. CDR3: CATSAMTGGVTEAFF. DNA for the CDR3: TGTGCCACCAGTGCTATGACAGGGGGTGTGACTGAAGCTTTCTTT.